This T cell receptor beta chain is from a study of T cells after yellow fever vaccination. Study at large: Fractions with few cells were prepared using SMART-Seq v4 Ultra Low Input. Overall study findings and caveats: Post-booster repertoires contained most primary-vaccination clones again (approximately 95% CD4, approximately 86% CD8). Though it reached lower strength, the secondary response hit its peak faster, day 5 versus 15.

Universal primer sites and UMIs were introduced during 5'RACE template-switching synthesis of TCR cDNA. TCRdb reanalysed the 5' RACE reads using MiXCR and keeps one entry per CDR3 protein. The table includes 340,000 or so distinct CDR3 sequences, around an eighth detected once. Of note for this clonotype: The antigen is not known.

Trimming shortened V by 0 bases and J by 2 bases, and 10 bases separated the two germline ends. The CDR3 totals 15 residues. Germline lookup yields CDR1 LGHNA and CDR2 YNFKEQ. This TCR came from a man between 18 and 35 years old who received the YFV17D yellow fever vaccine. The chain couples TRBV4-2 to TRBJ1-2, with D uncertain. The specimen was CD4+ T cells sorted from PBMCs, collected 15 days after the yellow fever booster vaccination. CDR3 sequence: CASSQDPSGNYGYTF. In DNA, the CDR3 is TGTGCCAGCAGCCAAGACCCGTCGGGGAACTATGGCTACACCTTC.